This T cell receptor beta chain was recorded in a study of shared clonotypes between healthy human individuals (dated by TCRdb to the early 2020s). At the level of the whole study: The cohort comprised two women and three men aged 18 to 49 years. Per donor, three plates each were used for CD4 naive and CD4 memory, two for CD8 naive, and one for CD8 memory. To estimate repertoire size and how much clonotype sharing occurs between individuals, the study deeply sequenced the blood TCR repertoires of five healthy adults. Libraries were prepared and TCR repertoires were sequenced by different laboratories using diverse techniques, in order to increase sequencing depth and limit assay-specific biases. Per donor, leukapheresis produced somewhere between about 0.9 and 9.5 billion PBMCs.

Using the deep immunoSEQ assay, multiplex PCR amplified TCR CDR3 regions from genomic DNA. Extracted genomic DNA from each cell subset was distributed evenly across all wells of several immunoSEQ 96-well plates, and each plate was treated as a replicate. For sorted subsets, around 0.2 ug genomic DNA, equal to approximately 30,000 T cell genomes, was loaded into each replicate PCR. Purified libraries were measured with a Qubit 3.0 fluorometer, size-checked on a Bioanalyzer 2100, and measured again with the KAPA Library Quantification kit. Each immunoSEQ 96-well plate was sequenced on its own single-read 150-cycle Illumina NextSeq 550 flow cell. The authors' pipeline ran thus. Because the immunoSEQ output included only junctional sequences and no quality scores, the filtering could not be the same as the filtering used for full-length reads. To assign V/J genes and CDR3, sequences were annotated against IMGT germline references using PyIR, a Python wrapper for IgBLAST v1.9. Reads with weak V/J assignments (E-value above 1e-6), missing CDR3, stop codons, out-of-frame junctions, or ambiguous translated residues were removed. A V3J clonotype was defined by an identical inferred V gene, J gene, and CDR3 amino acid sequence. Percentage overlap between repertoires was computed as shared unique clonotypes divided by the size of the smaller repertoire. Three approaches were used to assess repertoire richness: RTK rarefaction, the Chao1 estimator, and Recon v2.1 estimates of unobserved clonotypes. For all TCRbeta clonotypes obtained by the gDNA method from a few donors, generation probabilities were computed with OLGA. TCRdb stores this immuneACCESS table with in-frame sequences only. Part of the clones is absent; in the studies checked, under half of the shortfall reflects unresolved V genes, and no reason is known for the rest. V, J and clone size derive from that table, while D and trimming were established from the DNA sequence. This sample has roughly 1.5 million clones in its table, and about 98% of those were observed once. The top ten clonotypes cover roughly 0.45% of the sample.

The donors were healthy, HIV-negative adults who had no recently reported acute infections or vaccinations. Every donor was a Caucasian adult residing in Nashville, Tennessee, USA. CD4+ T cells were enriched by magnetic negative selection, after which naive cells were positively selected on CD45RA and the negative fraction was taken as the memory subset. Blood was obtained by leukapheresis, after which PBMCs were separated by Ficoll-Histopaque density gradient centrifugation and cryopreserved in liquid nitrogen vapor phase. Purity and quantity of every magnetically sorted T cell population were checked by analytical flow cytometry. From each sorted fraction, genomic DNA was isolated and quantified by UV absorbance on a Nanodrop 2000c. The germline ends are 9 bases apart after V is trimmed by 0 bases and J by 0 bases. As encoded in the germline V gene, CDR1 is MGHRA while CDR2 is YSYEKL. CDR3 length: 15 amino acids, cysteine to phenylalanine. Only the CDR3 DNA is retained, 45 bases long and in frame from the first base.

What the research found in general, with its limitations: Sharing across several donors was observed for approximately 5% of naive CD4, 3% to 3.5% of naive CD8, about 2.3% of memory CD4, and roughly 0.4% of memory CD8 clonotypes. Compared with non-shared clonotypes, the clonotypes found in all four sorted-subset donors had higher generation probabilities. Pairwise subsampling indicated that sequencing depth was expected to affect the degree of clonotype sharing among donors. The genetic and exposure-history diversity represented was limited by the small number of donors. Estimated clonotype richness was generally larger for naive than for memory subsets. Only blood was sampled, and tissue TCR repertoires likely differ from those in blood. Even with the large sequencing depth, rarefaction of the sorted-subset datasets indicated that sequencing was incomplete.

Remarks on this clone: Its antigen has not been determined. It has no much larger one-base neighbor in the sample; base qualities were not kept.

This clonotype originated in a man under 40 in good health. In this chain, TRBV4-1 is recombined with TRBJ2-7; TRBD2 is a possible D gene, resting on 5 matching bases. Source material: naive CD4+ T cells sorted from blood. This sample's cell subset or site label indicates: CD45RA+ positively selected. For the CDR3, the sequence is CASSQDPGSSYEQYF. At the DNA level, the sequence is TGCGCCAGCAGCCAAGACCCTGGGAGCTCCTACGAGCAGTACTTC.